The 16 T cell receptor beta chains given below trace back to one sample, sequenced in a study of blood T cell repertoires in COVID-19. The repertoire was sequenced with immunoSEQ multiplex PCR; TCRdb's copy has only in-frame clones and lacks some. The data hold around 100,000 clones, with just under 90% observed a single time. The sequenced sample was peripheral blood. These receptors came from a woman aged 45-65 years with acute or convalescent COVID-19.

This chain uses TRBV15 with TRBJ2-5; 14 bases match TRBD2. The germline V gene encodes CDR1 LNHNV and CDR2 YYDKDF (reference sequence). Trimming at V came to 3 bases and at J to 5 bases, leaving 11 bases not matched to a gene. This CDR3 spans 18 amino acids. CDR3 sequence reads: CATSSGLAGGLRGETQYF. The CDR3, as DNA: TGTGCCACCAGCAGTGGACTAGCGGGGGGCCTAAGGGGGGAGACCCAGTACTTC. Together with reference TRBV15 and TRBJ2-5, the CDR3 gives the full variable domain: DAMVIQNPRYQVTQFGKPVTLSCSQTLNHNVMYWYQQKSSQAPKLLFHYYDKDFNNEADTPDNFQSRRPNTSFCFLDIRSPGLGDTAMYLCATSSGLAGGLRGETQYFGPGTRLLVL.

V usage is TRBV18 and J usage is TRBJ1-1; 7 nucleotides align to TRBD1. The CDR3 runs to 14 residues. Germline V gene data show CDR1 as KGHSH and CDR2 as LQKENI. V lost 3 bases to trimming and J lost 7 bases; unmatched junction nucleotides: 8. This chain's CDR3 is CASSPGQAAGEAFF. DNA of the CDR3: TGTGCCAGCTCACCCGGACAGGCCGCTGGTGAAGCTTTCTTT.

This clone was counted a single time. The chain employs TRBV15 and TRBJ2-7, with D possibly TRBD1 on 5 matching bases. In germline, CDR1 is LNHNV, CDR2 YYDKDF (reference sequence). The length of the CDR3 is 13 residues. Between the trimmed V and J ends, which lost 0 bases and 4 bases, there was a span of 7 bases. CDR3 nucleotides: TGTGCCACCAGCAGAGATGGGGCGTACGAGCAGTACTTC. It codes for CATSRDGAYEQYF.

The chain uses TRBV6-5 and TRBJ2-3; TRBD2 matches 7 bases. The trim removed 2 bases at V and 9 bases at J, leaving 5 bases unmatched. CDR3 size: 13 residues. The germline gives CDR1 MNHEY, CDR2 SVGAGI. The CDR3 loop reads CASSYGGERTQYF. DNA of the CDR3: TGTGCCAGCAGTTACGGGGGGGAGAGGACGCAGTATTTT.

The rearrangement uses TRBV4-1 and TRBJ1-5; D possibly corresponds to TRBD1 (6 bases). The V end lost 4 bases, the J end lost 2 bases, and 12 bases lay between the germline ends. CDR1 and CDR2 (germline): MGHRA, YSYEKL. The CDR3 length is 15 residues. The CDR3 sequence: CASSLFSGGNQPQHF. CDR3 DNA: TGCGCCAGCAGCCTATTCTCAGGGGGCAATCAGCCCCAGCATTTT.

The V call is TRBV19, the J call TRBJ1-1; 9 nucleotides match TRBD1. This CDR3 has 17 amino acids. Germline CDR1 and CDR2: LNHDA and SQIVND (reference sequence). V was clipped by 1 base and J by 1 base; unmatched bases: 7. The CDR3 region has the DNA TGTGCCAGTAGTATAGTTGGTCCGGACAGGGGGAACACTGAAGCTTTCTTT. It encodes CASSIVGPDRGNTEAFF.

This chain joins TRBV14 and TRBJ1-5; D perhaps matches TRBD1 (6 bases). CDR1 and CDR2 (germline): SGHDN, FVKESK. Trimming took off 3 bases at V and 4 bases at J, with 19 bases between the two ends. The CDR3 runs to 17 residues. CDR3 protein: CASSQIGHAGANQPQHF. DNA of the CDR3: TGTGCCAGCAGCCAGATCGGGCATGCGGGGGCGAATCAGCCCCAGCATTTT.

The CDR3 protein is CASSPPVGGDTQYF. CDR3 bases: TGTGCCAGCTCACCACCTGTAGGGGGAGATACGCAGTATTTT. The V call is TRBV18, the J call TRBJ2-3; tentative D call: TRBD1 (6 bases). V lost 0 bases, J lost 5 bases, and 9 bases lay in between. The germline V gene has CDR1 KGHSH and CDR2 LQKENI. CDR3 size: 14 residues.

V is TRBV6-6 and J is TRBJ2-2, with D tentatively TRBD1 (6 bases). The CDR3 extends over 15 amino acids. In germline, CDR1 is MNHNY, CDR2 SVGAGI (reference sequence). The V end was cut by 5 bases, the J end by 2 bases, with 12 bases between. This chain's CDR3 is CASSPGTSNTGELFF. The CDR3 nucleotides are TGTGCCAGCAGTCCCGGGACAAGTAACACCGGGGAGCTGTTTTTT.

The chain couples TRBV6-6 to TRBJ2-2; 8 bases match TRBD1. Per germline, CDR1 MNHNY and CDR2 SVGAGI (reference sequence). J lost 4 bases, V lost 6 bases, and 4 bases had no gene match. This CDR3 is 14 amino acids long. CDR3 nucleotide sequence: TGTGCCAGCAGCCCAGGGGGCGTCACCGGGGAGCTGTTTTTT. It translates to CASSPGGVTGELFF.

The chain has TRBV5-6 and TRBJ1-2, with TRBD1 as a possible D gene (6 bases). The ends were cut back, 0 bases at V and 3 bases at J, with 9 bases in the middle. Germline CDR1 SGHDT, CDR2 YYEEEE. The CDR3 extends over 14 amino acids. The CDR3 sequence is CASSLADRHYGYTF. The CDR3 DNA reads TGTGCCAGCAGCTTGGCGGACAGACACTATGGCTACACCTTC.

The J gene is TRBJ1-2, the V gene TRBV10-3; D is ambiguous. V was trimmed by 2 bases and J by 0 bases, leaving 10 bases between them. The CDR3 loop spans 15 amino acids. Germline V gene lookup returns CDR1 ENHRY and CDR2 SYGVKD. CDR3: CAISEEGVTNYGYTF. The CDR3 nucleotides read TGTGCCATCAGTGAGGAGGGCGTCACTAACTATGGCTACACCTTC.

The rearrangement links TRBV5-1 to TRBJ2-1, with 9 bases fitting TRBD2. J lost 3 bases, V lost 4 bases, and 11 bases had no gene match. The CDR3 is made up of 17 amino acids. CDR1 and CDR2 (germline): SGHRS, YFSETQ. CDR3 amino acids: CASSPTPLAGIYNEQFF. The CDR3, as DNA: TGCGCCAGCAGCCCAACTCCGCTAGCGGGGATCTACAATGAGCAGTTCTTC.

This rearrangement joins TRBV14 to TRBJ2-5; 12 nucleotides agree with TRBD1. CDR3 length: 16 residues. Germline V gene sequence: CDR1 SGHDN, CDR2 FVKESK. V dropped 6 bases and J dropped 7; count of bases not matched to a gene: 12. The CDR3 region has the DNA TGTGCCAGCAGACTTTCCGGGACAGGGGGCCTCGGGACCCAGTACTTC. Translating it yields CASRLSGTGGLGTQYF.

J is TRBJ1-2 and V is TRBV3-1 (or the pseudogene TRBV3-2); D remains unclear. CDR3 length: 15 amino acids. CDR1 is LGHDT and CDR2 is YNNKEL in the germline V gene (reference sequence). V was cut by 0 bases and J by 2 bases, with 10 bases left in between. Here the CDR3 DNA reads TGTGCCAGCAGCCAAGATACCCCACAGAACTATGGCTACACCTTC. As protein: CASSQDTPQNYGYTF.

This clone was seen just once. The V call is TRBV6-6, the J call TRBJ1-1, with unresolved D. CDR3 size: 13 residues. The germline gives CDR1 MNHNY, CDR2 SVGAGI (reference sequence). Trimming removed 2 bases from V and 8 bases from J, with 12 bases in between. The CDR3: CASSYGSGGEAFF. DNA of the CDR3: TGTGCCAGCAGTTACGGATCCGGAGGAGAAGCTTTCTTT.